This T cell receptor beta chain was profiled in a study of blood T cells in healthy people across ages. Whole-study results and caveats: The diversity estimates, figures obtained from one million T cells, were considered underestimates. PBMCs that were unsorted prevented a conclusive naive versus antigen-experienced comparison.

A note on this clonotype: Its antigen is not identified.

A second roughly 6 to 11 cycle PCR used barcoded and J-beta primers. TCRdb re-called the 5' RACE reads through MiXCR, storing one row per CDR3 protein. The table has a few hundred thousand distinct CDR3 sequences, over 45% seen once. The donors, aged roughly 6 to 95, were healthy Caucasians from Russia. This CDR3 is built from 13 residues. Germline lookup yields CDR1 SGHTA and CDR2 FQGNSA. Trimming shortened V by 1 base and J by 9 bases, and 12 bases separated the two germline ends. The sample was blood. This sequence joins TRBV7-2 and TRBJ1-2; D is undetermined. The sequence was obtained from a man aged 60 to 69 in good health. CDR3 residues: CASSLGGSVSYTF. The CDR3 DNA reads TGTGCCAGCAGCTTAGGAGGGAGTGTAAGCTACACCTTC.